This TCR beta chain appears in the sequencing data of a study of T cells in Graves' hyperthyroidism and ophthalmopathy. TCR beta CDR3 regions were amplified from RNA. The TCR CDR3 was amplified in a first-round RT-PCR using the HTBI primer set. In TCRdb, the multiplex PCR reads were re-called with MiXCR into one record per CDR3 protein. Of 250,000 or so distinct CDR3 sequences detected, approximately 14% appear once; the ten largest clones hold roughly 13%. Clinical symptoms, serum thyroxine and TRAb, thyroid ultrasound and orbital computed tomography were used for the diagnoses. Blood was drawn at first hyperthyroidism diagnosis, before any ophthalmopathy symptoms. This clonotype was detected many times. Antigen: not known. V gave up 5 bases and J gave up 1 base, with 16 bases separating them. Looked up from germline, CDR1 is SGHVS and CDR2 is FQNEAQ. The CDR3 has 16 residues. General observations from the study: Clonotypes that were expanded in thyroid above 0.001 mostly appeared in blood too.

Sequencing used blood. This TCR came from a middle-aged woman with Graves' hyperthyroidism that later progressed to Graves' ophthalmopathy. The chain recombines TRBV7-8 with TRBJ2-3; perhaps D is TRBD1 or TRBD2 (6 bases each). CDR3 residues: CASSGGPGFGTDTQYF. The DNA for the CDR3 is TGTGCCAGCAGCGGGGGGCCGGGCTTCGGCACAGATACGCAGTATTTT.